A selection of T cell receptor beta chains follows, all from one sample in a study of T cell responses to AZD1222 COVID-19 vaccine. Clones were read by immunoSEQ multiplex PCR, and TCRdb kept only the in-frame ones, dropping some. This table holds 150,000 or so clones, 90% to 95% found once. The sample in question was peripheral blood, obtained on day 0 of AZD1222 vaccination. The receptors derive from an adult in good health. The CDR3 runs from the conserved cysteine through the conserved F or W. Each record gives: J gene, D gene, V gene, CDR3 protein. D genes are given only for firm matches.

>TRBJ1-1|NA|TRBV29-1
CSVGPGGNTEAFF
>TRBJ2-5|NA|TRBV19
CASSTPRQETQYF
>TRBJ2-2|NA|TRBV28
CASSSLAAGSGELFF
>TRBJ1-5|NA|TRBV7-2
CASSLGLWGSNQPQHF
>TRBJ1-1|NA|TRBV6-5
CASNLKGGANTEAFF
>TRBJ2-5|NA|TRBV7-9
CASSSTGYQETQYF
>TRBJ2-2|NA|TRBV5-1
CASSTVGGPNTGELFF
>TRBJ2-2|TRBD2|TRBV6-2/TRBV6-3
CASSYDSGSGELFF
>TRBJ1-1|TRBD1|TRBV13
CASSFSGTAFEAFF
>TRBJ1-1|NA|TRBV4-1
CASSQDLTNTEAFF
>TRBJ1-2|NA|TRBV4-1
CASSRAGTTGGYTF
>TRBJ2-7|NA|TRBV5-1
CASSGLGGPSYEQYF
>TRBJ2-5|NA|TRBV6-1
CASSEAVRRKEETQYF
>TRBJ1-1|NA|TRBV5-1
CASSKGGTNTEAFF
>TRBJ2-7|NA|TRBV18
CASSPIQGGGYEQYF
>TRBJ1-5|NA|TRBV4-1
CASSQSFNQPQHF
>TRBJ2-7|TRBD1|TRBV5-1
CASSSDLDTGAYEQYF
>TRBJ2-7|TRBD1|TRBV6-5
CASRATGAYEQYF
>TRBJ1-2|NA|TRBV6-5
CASSYSIPQGGSGYTF
>TRBJ2-5|TRBD1|TRBV18
CASSHWDSQETQYF
>TRBJ1-5|NA|TRBV5-8
CASSLNLVPGSNQPQHF
>TRBJ1-2|NA|TRBV9
CASSVEQTTYGYTF
>TRBJ1-1|NA|TRBV20-1
CSASYGHSTEAFF
>TRBJ1-2|NA|TRBV7-9
CASSLRFRGYGYTF
>TRBJ2-7|NA|TRBV5-1
CASSLAGSSASYEQYF
>TRBJ2-3|NA|TRBV4-1
CASRFRQDYTDTQYF
>TRBJ2-1|TRBD1|TRBV7-2
CASSLSGQEAYNEQFF
>TRBJ2-7|NA|TRBV18
CASSPITGGTPYEQYF
>TRBJ2-7|NA|TRBV19
CASRVETYEQYF
>TRBJ2-1|NA|TRBV6-5
CASMGWGEQFF
>TRBJ2-5|NA|TRBV2
CAGGIGETQYF
>TRBJ2-7|NA|TRBV11-2
CASAGRSYEQYF
>TRBJ1-1|NA|TRBV3-1/TRBV3-2
CASSPGLPNTEAFF
>TRBJ1-2|TRBD1|TRBV6-5
CASSSWGQGAPYGYTF
>TRBJ2-5|NA|TRBV2
CASSVVGAYQETQYF